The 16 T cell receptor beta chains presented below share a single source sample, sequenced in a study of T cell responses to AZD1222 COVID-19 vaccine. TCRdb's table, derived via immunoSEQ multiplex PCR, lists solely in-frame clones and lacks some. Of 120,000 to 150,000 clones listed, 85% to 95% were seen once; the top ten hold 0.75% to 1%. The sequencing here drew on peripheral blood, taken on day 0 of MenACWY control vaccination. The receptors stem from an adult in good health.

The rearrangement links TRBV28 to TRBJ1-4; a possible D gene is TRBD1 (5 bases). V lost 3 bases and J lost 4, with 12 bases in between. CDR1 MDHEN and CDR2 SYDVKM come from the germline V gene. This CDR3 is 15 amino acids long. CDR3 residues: CASSLSGWDNEKLFF. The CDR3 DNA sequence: TGTGCCAGCAGTTTGTCAGGGTGGGATAATGAAAAACTGTTTTTT.

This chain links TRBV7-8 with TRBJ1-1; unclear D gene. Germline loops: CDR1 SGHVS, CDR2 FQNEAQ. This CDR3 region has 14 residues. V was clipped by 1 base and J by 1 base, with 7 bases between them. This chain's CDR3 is CASSLVTANTEAFF. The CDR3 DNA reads TGTGCCAGCAGCTTAGTAACTGCGAACACTGAAGCTTTCTTT. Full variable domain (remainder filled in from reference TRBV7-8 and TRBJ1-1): GAGVSQSPRYKVAKRGQDVALRCDPISGHVSLFWYQQALGQGPEFLTYFQNEAQLDKSGLPSDRFFAERPEGSVSTLKIQRTQQEDSAVYLCASSLVTANTEAFFGQGTRLTVV.

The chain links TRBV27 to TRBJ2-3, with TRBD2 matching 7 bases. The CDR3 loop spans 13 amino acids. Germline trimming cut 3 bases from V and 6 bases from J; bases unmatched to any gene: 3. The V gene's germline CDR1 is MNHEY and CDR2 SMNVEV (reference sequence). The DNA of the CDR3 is TGTGCCAGCAGTTTCCCCGGGGGGGATACGCAGTATTTT. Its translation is CASSFPGGDTQYF.

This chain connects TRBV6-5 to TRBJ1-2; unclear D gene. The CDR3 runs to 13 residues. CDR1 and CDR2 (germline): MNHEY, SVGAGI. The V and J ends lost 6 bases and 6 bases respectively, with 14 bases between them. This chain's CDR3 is CASRSLSVDGYTF. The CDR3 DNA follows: TGTGCCAGCAGGTCCTTGTCGGTGGATGGCTACACCTTC.

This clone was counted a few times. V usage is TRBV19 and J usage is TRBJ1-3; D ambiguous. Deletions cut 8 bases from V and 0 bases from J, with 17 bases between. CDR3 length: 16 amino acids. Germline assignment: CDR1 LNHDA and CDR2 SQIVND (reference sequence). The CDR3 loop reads CASSTFGVNSGNTIYF. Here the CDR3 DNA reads TGTGCCAGTTCGACATTTGGGGTCAACTCTGGAAACACCATATATTTT.

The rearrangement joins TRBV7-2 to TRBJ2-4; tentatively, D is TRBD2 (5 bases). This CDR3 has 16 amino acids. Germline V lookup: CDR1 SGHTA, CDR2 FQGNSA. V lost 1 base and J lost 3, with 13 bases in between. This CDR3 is CASSLEPGVVKNIQYF. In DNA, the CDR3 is TGTGCCAGCAGCTTAGAACCCGGGGTGGTCAAAAACATTCAGTACTTC.

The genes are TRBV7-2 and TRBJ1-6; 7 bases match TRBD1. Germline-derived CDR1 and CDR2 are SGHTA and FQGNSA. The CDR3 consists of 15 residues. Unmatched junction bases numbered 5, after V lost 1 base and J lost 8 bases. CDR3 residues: CASSLVDRADSPLHF. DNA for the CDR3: TGTGCCAGCAGCTTAGTCGACAGGGCCGATTCACCCCTCCACTTT.

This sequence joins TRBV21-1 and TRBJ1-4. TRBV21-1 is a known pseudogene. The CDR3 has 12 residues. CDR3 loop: CASSPKSFKLFF. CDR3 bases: TGTGCCAGCAGCCCCAAAAGCTTCAAACTGTTTTTT.

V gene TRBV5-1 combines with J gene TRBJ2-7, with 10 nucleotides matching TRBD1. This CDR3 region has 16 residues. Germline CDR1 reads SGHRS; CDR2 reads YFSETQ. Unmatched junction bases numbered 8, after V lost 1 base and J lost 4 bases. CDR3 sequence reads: CASSLRLDRGRYEQYF. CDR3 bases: TGCGCCAGCAGCTTGCGGCTTGACAGGGGGCGGTACGAGCAGTACTTC.

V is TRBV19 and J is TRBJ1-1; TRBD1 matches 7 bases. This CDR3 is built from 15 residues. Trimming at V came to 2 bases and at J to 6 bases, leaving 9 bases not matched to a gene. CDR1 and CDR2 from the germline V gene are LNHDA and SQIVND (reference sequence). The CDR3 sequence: CASSILGSQGAEAFF. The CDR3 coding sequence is TGTGCCAGTAGTATATTGGGGTCCCAGGGGGCTGAAGCTTTCTTT. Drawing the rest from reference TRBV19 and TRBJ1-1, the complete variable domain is DGGITQSPKYLFRKEGQNVTLSCEQNLNHDAMYWYRQDPGQGLRLIYYSQIVNDFQKGDIAEGYSVSREKKESFPLTVTSAQKNPTAFYLCASSILGSQGAEAFFGQGTRLTVV.

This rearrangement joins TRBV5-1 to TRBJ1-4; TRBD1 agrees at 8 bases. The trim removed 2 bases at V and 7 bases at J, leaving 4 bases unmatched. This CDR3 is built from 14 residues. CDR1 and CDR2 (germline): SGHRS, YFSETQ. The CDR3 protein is CASSFQGAGEKLFF. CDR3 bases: TGCGCCAGCAGCTTCCAGGGGGCGGGTGAAAAACTGTTTTTT.

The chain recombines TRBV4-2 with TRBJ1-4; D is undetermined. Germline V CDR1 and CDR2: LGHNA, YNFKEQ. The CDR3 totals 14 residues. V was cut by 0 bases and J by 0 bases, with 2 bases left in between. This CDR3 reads CASSQDSTNEKLFF. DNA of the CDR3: TGTGCCAGCAGCCAAGATTCAACTAATGAAAAACTGTTTTTT.

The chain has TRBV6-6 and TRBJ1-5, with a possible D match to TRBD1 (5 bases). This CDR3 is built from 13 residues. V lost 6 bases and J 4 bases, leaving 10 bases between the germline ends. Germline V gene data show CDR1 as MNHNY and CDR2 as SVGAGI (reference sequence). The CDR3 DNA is TGTGCCAGCAGCCGGGGGTGGAATCAGCCCCAGCATTTT. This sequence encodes CASSRGWNQPQHF.

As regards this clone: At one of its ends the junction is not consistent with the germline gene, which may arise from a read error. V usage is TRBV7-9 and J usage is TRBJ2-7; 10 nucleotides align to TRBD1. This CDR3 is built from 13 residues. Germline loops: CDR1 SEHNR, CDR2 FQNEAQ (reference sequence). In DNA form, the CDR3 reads TGTGCCAGCAGCATCGGACAGGGGGGTTCACGATTTTTC. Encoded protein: CASSIGQGGSRFF.

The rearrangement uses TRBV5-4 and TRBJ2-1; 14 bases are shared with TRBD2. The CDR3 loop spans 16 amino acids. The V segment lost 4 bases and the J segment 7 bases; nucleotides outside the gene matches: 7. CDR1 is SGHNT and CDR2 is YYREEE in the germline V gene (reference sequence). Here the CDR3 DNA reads TGTGCCAGCAGCCAGGGACTAGCGGGAGCTAATAATGAGCAGTTCTTC. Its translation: CASSQGLAGANNEQFF. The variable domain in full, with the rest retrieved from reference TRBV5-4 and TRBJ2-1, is ETGVTQSPTHLIKTRGQQVTLRCSSQSGHNTVSWYQQALGQGPQFIFQYYREEENGRGNFPPRFSGLQFPNYSSELNVNALELDDSALYLCASSQGLAGANNEQFFGPGTRLTVL.

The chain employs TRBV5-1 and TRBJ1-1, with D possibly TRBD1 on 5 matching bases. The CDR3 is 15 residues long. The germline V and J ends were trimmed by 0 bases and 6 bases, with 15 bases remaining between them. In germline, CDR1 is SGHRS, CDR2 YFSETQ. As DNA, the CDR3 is TGCGCCAGCAGCTTGGAAACAGGACCGCTGGCTGAAGCTTTCTTT. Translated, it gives CASSLETGPLAEAFF.